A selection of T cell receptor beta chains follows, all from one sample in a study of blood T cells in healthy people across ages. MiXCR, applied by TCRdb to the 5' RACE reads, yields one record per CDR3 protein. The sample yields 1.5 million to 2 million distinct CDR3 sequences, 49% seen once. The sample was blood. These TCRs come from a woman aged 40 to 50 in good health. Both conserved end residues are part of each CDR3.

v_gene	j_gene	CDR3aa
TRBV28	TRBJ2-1	CASMGLAGENSYNEQFF
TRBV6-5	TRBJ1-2	CASSYSLSDRVHGYTF
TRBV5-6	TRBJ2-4	CASSYFARGAKNIQYF
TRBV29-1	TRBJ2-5	CSVRQGPPSAQYF
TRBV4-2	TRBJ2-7	CASSRPRLWGPAYEQYF
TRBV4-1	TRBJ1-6	CASSQFRGDNSPLHF
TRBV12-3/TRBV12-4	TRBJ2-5	CASSSRAGGLSVQYF
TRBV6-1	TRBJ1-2	CASREGTDLWSYGYTF
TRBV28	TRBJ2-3	CASSPGGARDTQYF
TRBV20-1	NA	CSALGVKAGTYEQYF
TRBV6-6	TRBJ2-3	CASSYVVGDTQYF
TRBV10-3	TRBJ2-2	CAISESDSDTGELFF
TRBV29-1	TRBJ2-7	CSVTGQGDEQYF
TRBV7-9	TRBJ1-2	CASSPARGGIYGYTF
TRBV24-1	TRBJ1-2	CATSDPGGLNPYGYTF
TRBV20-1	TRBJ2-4	CSAPPGGAKNIQYF
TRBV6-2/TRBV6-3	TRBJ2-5	CASSYWGQETQYF
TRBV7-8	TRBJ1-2	CASSLNRGPGTAYGYTF
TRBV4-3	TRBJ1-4	CASSSRQGLPNEKLFF
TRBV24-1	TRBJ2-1	CATSDASGGDEQFF
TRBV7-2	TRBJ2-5	CASSFRGETQYF
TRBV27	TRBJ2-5	CASSLSSARGYQETQYF